This T cell receptor beta chain stems from a study of T cells in Graves' hyperthyroidism and ophthalmopathy. This clonotype showed up many times. The CDR3 extends over 15 amino acids. V lost 4 bases to trimming and J lost 6 bases; unmatched junction nucleotides: 6. There were TCR beta CDR3 regions amplified from RNA transcripts. Researchers ran a first-round RT-PCR on the TCR CDR3 using the HTBI primer set. TCRdb re-derived calls from the multiplex PCR reads in MiXCR, one entry per CDR3 protein. The table records around 300,000 distinct CDR3 sequences, 12% to 15% of them present only once. An approximately 10 ml volume of fresh peripheral blood provided the PBMCs.

The chain is built from TRBV12-3 or TRBV12-4 and TRBJ2-5; 12 nucleotides match TRBD2. What was sequenced was blood. The clonotype comes from a middle-aged woman with Graves' hyperthyroidism. The CDR3 sequence is CASSSGTSGPQTQYF. CDR3 coding DNA: TGTGCCAGCAGTTCCGGGACTAGCGGGCCTCAGACCCAGTACTTC.